The text below deals with one T cell receptor (beta chain). This sample is part of a study of blood T cell repertoires in COVID-19. Profiled with immunoSEQ multiplex PCR; TCRdb holds only in-frame clones, not every one. The sample has about 170,000 clones, approximately 87% seen once; the top ten hold 4.4%. V shed 4 bases and J 3 bases; nucleotides not matched to a gene: 0. The CDR3 loop spans 13 amino acids. From germline, CDR1 is SNHLY and CDR2 FYNNEI. Recovered participants had two consecutive negative NP/OP PCR tests, healthcare professional clearance, or symptom resolution. The J gene is TRBJ2-1, the V gene TRBV2; 7 nucleotides align to TRBD1. Sequenced material: PBMCs or T cells enriched from blood (not recorded which). This clonotype was sampled from a woman between 50 and 59 years old who had recovered from COVID-19. The CDR3 DNA reads as TGTGCCAGCAGTGGACAGGGCTACAATGAGCAGTTCTTC. This encodes CASSGQGYNEQFF.